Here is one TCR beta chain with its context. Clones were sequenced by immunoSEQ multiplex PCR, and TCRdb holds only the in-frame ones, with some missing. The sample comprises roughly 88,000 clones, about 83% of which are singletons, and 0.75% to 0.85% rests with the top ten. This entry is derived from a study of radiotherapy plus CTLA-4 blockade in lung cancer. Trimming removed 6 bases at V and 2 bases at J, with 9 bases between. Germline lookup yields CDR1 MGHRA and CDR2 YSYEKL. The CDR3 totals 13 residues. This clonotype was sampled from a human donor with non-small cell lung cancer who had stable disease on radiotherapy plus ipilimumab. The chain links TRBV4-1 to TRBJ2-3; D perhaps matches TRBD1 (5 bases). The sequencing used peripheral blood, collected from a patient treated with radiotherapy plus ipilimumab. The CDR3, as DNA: TGCGCCAGCAGAGGACAAACCACAGATACGCAGTATTTT. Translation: CASRGQTTDTQYF.